Listed here are 21 T cell receptor beta chains from one sample, sequenced in a study of T cells in Graves' hyperthyroidism and ophthalmopathy. RNA transcripts served as the template for amplifying TCR beta CDR3 regions. With the HTBI primer set, the TCR CDR3 went through a first round of RT-PCR. Using its own MiXCR run on the multiplex PCR reads, TCRdb lists one record per CDR3 protein. The table has approximately 640,000 distinct CDR3 sequences, about a sixth seen once. The sample was blood. These receptors all stem from a woman in her 30s with Graves' hyperthyroidism.

This clonotype has only a few counts. CDR3 nucleotides: TGTGCCAGCAGCTCCCCAGACCGGGGCCTTGTGAATGAGCAGTTCTTC. It encodes CASSSPDRGLVNEQFF. This rearrangement joins TRBV13 to TRBJ2-1; the D gene could be TRBD1 or TRBD2 (5 bases each). The CDR3 has 16 amino acids. The V gene's germline CDR1 is PRHDT and CDR2 FYEKMQ (reference sequence). V dropped 4 bases and J dropped 7 bases, with 20 bases sitting between them.

This clonotype came up a few times. The rearrangement uses TRBV7-2 and TRBJ2-2, with TRBD2 matching 10 bases. Trimming took 2 bases from V and 2 from J; bases not matched to a gene: 11. This CDR3 has 19 amino acids. CDR1 is SGHTA, CDR2 FQGNSA, per germline. The DNA for the CDR3 is TGTGCCAGCAGCTTATCCTCCTACAGCGGGAGGGTCAACACCGGGGAGCTGTTTTTT. This encodes CASSLSSYSGRVNTGELFF.

This clonotype was recorded a few times. The DNA for the CDR3 is TGTGCCTGGAGTCCTTACCGGGAAGGGGAGCTGTTTTTT. Residues: CAWSPYREGELFF. V is TRBV30 and J is TRBJ2-2; a weak D match, TRBD2 (5 bases). The CDR3 extends over 13 amino acids. Germline V gene data show CDR1 as GTSNPN and CDR2 as SVGIG (reference sequence). V gave up 2 bases and J gave up 8 bases, with 12 bases separating them.

This clonotype was recorded many times. This chain connects TRBV12-3 or TRBV12-4 to TRBJ2-7, with a tentative D call TRBD2 (5 bases). The CDR3 has 13 residues. V was trimmed by 6 bases and J by 5 bases, leaving 14 bases between them. CDR3 nucleotides: TGTGCCAGCAGAGTGACGGGAAACCACGAGCAGTACTTC. This translates into CASRVTGNHEQYF.

This clonotype was found many times. The genes are TRBV28 and TRBJ2-7; tentatively, D is TRBD2 (5 bases). CDR3 length equals 18 residues. Trimming took off 7 bases at V and 3 bases at J, with 28 bases between the two ends. Germline-derived CDR1 and CDR2 are MDHEN and SYDVKM. This CDR3 reads CASTSRTRLLSPFYEQYF. The CDR3 nucleotides read TGTGCCAGCACCTCACGGACGCGACTACTTTCCCCCTTCTACGAGCAGTACTTC.

This clonotype was counted many times. The chain uses TRBV2 and TRBJ1-5; no clear D gene. The CDR3 sequence is 15 residues long. The V and J ends lost 5 bases and 2 bases respectively, with 13 bases between them. Germline V gene data show CDR1 as SNHLY and CDR2 as FYNNEI. The CDR3 region is CASSIGSEGNQPQHF. CDR3 DNA: TGTGCCAGCAGTATCGGGTCTGAGGGCAATCAGCCCCAGCATTTT.

This clonotype was detected ten times or more. This chain links TRBV20-1 with TRBJ2-1, with TRBD2 matching over 15 bases. The V segment lost 6 bases and the J segment 4 bases; nucleotides outside the gene matches: 10. Germline loops: CDR1 DFQATT, CDR2 SNEGSKA (reference sequence). The CDR3 is 17 amino acids. The CDR3 sequence is CSARTSGRAVRYNEQFF. In DNA form, the CDR3 reads TGCAGTGCCCGGACTAGCGGGAGGGCCGTGCGTTACAATGAGCAGTTCTTC.

The chain has TRBV7-8 and TRBJ1-2; D perhaps matches TRBD1 (6 bases). Germline CDR1 is SGHVS and CDR2 is FQNEAQ. V was clipped by 0 bases and J by 8 bases, with 16 bases between them. There are 15 residues in the CDR3. CDR3 in DNA: TGTGCCAGCAGCTTAGCCTTCCAGGGGTCTGGAGGCTACACCTTC. Residues: CASSLAFQGSGGYTF. Filled out from reference TRBV7-8 and TRBJ1-2, the complete variable domain reads GAGVSQSPRYKVAKRGQDVALRCDPISGHVSLFWYQQALGQGPEFLTYFQNEAQLDKSGLPSDRFFAERPEGSVSTLKIQRTQQEDSAVYLCASSLAFQGSGGYTFGSGTRLTVV.

In its sample, this clonotype was seen many times. The genes are TRBV30 and TRBJ1-1; 7 bases agree with TRBD1. The CDR3 length is 12 residues. Germline V gives CDR1 GTSNPN, CDR2 SVGIG (reference sequence). V lost 5 bases, J lost 5 bases, and 5 bases stayed unmatched. This CDR3 reads CAWEGGGTEAFF. The CDR3 DNA reads as TGTGCCTGGGAAGGGGGCGGGACTGAAGCTTTCTTT.

Points on this clonotype: A much larger clone is a single base away; this may be a read error. The CDR3 region is CASRRGLGRAWEQYF. In DNA, the CDR3 is TGTGCCAGCAGACGGGGGCTTGGGAGGGCTTGGGAGCAGTACTTC. V usage is TRBV28 and J usage is TRBJ2-7, with a possible D match to TRBD2 (7 bases). V gave up 6 bases and J gave up 7 bases, with 22 bases separating them. Germline V lookup: CDR1 MDHEN, CDR2 SYDVKM. The CDR3 length is 15 residues. Full variable domain (outside the CDR3, taken from reference TRBV28 and TRBJ2-7): DVKVTQSSRYLVKRTGEKVFLECVQDMDHENMFWYRQDPGLGLRLIYFSYDVKMKEKGDIPEGYSVSREKKERFSLILESASTNQTSMYLCASRRGLGRAWEQYFGPGTRLTVT.

This clonotype was counted ten times or more. The chain uses TRBV4-1 and TRBJ2-5; 10 bases are shared with TRBD2. Trimming removed 0 bases from V and 3 bases from J; junction bases left unmatched: 10. The CDR3 is 18 residues long. Per the germline V gene, CDR1 is MGHRA and CDR2 is YSYEKL. For the CDR3, the DNA is TGCGCCAGCAGCCAAGACCCTCCAGGGCTAGCGGGAGAAGAGACCCAGTACTTC. This translates into CASSQDPPGLAGEETQYF.

This clonotype was counted many times. The chain has TRBV20-1 and TRBJ2-1; 13 nucleotides match TRBD2. The length of the CDR3 is 15 residues. Germline CDR1 DFQATT, CDR2 SNEGSKA (reference sequence). V lost 0 bases, J lost 9 bases, and 5 bases stayed unmatched. CDR3 region: CSARDPGLAGAEQFF. In DNA, the CDR3 is TGCAGTGCTAGAGATCCTGGACTAGCGGGAGCTGAGCAGTTCTTC.

The chain carries TRBV6-1 and TRBJ2-2, with 7 positions matching TRBD2. The junction had 3 bases not matched to a gene; V was cut back by 3 bases and J by 8 bases. Germline CDR1 is MNHNS and CDR2 is SASEGT. The CDR3 extends over 13 amino acids. The CDR3: CASSDRTSGELFF. The CDR3 region has the DNA TGTGCCAGCAGTGATAGGACTAGTGGGGAGCTGTTTTTT.

Ten or more counts support this clonotype. The chain is built from TRBV7-2 and TRBJ1-5, with 11 bases identical to TRBD1. This CDR3 spans 14 amino acids. Per germline, CDR1 SGHTA and CDR2 FQGNSA. V shed 5 bases and J 7 bases; nucleotides not matched to a gene: 4. The DNA for the CDR3 is TGTGCCAGCAGCCGTGGGGACAGGGGGCAGCCCCAGCATTTT. Translation: CASSRGDRGQPQHF.

The chain couples TRBV27 to TRBJ1-5, with no clear D. Trimming cost V 3 bases and J 2 bases, with 11 bases left between them. The CDR3 has 15 amino acids. The germline gives CDR1 MNHEY, CDR2 SMNVEV (reference sequence). CDR3 coding DNA: TGTGCCAGCAGTTTCACGCGCTTGGGCAATCAGCCCCAGCATTTT. Translating it yields CASSFTRLGNQPQHF.

Notes on this clonotype: The junction departs from the called germline gene at one end, perhaps through a read error. V and J are TRBV20-1 and TRBJ2-3; 10 nucleotides agree with TRBD2. The germline V gene encodes CDR1 DFQATT and CDR2 SNEGSKA (reference sequence). This CDR3 spans 18 amino acids. The CDR3 sequence is CSARDQGALAGSVKRGNF. DNA of the CDR3: TGCAGTGCTCGCGATCAAGGCGCACTAGCGGGAAGTGTAAAACGTGGGAATTTT.

This clonotype was detected only a few times. This chain joins TRBV5-1 and TRBJ1-4; 7 nucleotides align to TRBD1. V lost 2 bases and J lost 8; bases outside the gene matches: 6. CDR3 size: 14 residues. From germline, CDR1 is SGHRS and CDR2 YFSETQ. For the CDR3, the DNA is TGCGCCAGCAGCTTCGGAGACAGGGACGAAAAACTGTTTTTT. Its protein product is CASSFGDRDEKLFF.

Only a few counts were recorded for this clonotype. The chain combines TRBV20-1 with TRBJ1-2, with D hard to call. The V end lost 4 bases, the J end lost 5 bases, and 11 bases lay between the germline ends. This CDR3 is 12 amino acids long. CDR1 is DFQATT and CDR2 is SNEGSKA in the germline V gene (reference sequence). The CDR3: CSAIGGSYGYTF. The CDR3 bases are TGCAGTGCTATCGGAGGCTCTTATGGCTACACCTTC.

The V and J genes are TRBV6-1 and TRBJ1-5; TRBD1 matches at 8 bases. Per the germline V gene, CDR1 is MNHNS and CDR2 is SASEGT. The CDR3 is 15 residues long. V shed 6 bases and J 4 bases; nucleotides not matched to a gene: 8. CDR3 region: CASSAPGGWNQPQHF. The DNA of the CDR3 is TGTGCCAGCAGCGCCCCAGGGGGCTGGAATCAGCCCCAGCATTTT.

The rearrangement links TRBV6-2 or TRBV6-3 to TRBJ1-1; no firm D call. Germline CDR1 MNHEY, CDR2 SVGEGT. The CDR3 is made up of 13 amino acids. Trimming cost V 5 bases and J 4 bases, with 11 bases left between them. This CDR3 is CASSKNEGTEAFF. In DNA, the CDR3 is TGTGCCAGCAGTAAAAACGAAGGCACTGAAGCTTTCTTT.

The chain employs TRBV5-1 and TRBJ1-2, with D unresolved. CDR1 and CDR2 from the germline V gene are SGHRS and YFSETQ. This CDR3 region has 14 residues. V lost 4 bases and J 3 bases, leaving 13 bases between the germline ends. The DNA of the CDR3 is TGCGCCAGCAGCACAAATCCGGGTGACTATGGCTACACCTTC. Translating it yields CASSTNPGDYGYTF.